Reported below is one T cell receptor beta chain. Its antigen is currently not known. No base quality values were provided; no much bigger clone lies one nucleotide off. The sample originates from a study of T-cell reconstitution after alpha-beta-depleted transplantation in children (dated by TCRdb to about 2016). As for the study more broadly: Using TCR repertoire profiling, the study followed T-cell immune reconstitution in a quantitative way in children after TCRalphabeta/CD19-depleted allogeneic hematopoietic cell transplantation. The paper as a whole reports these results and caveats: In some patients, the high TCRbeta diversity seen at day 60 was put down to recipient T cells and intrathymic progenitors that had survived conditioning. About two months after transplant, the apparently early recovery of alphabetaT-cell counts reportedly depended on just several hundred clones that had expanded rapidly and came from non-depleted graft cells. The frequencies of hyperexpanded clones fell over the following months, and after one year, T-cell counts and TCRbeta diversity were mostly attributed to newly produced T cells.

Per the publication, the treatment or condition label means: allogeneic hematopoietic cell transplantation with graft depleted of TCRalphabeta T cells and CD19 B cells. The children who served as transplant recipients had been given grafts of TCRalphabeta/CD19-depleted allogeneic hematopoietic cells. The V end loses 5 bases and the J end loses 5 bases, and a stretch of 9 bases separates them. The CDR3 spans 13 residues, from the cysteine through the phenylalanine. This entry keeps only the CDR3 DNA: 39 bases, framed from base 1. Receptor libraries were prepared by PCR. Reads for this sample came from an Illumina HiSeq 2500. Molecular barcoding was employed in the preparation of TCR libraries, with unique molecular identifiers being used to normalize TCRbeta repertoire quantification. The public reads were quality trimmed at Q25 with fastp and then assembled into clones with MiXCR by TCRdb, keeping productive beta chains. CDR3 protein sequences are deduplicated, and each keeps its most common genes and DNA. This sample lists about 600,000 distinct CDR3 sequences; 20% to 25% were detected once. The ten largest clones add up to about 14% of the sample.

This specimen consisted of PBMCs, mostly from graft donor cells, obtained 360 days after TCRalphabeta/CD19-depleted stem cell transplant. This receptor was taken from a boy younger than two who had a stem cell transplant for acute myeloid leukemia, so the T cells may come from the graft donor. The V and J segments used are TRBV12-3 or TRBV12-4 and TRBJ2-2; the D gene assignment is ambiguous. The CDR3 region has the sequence CASSAFETGELFF. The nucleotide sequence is TGTGCCAGCAGTGCCTTCGAGACCGGGGAGCTGTTTTTT.